This T cell receptor beta chain is drawn from a study of identical twins. General study findings and limits: Conclusions rested on cross-sectional statistics rather than following the same donors. Weaker excess twin sharing was seen among beta out-of-frame sequences.

Template switching supplied a universal primer site; unique molecular identifiers were carried on the cDNA. A single record per CDR3 protein comes from TCRdb applying MiXCR to the 5' RACE reads. In the table there are some 590,000 distinct CDR3 sequences, more than 9% of which are singletons. Looked up from germline, CDR1 is SEHNR and CDR2 is FQNEAQ (reference sequence). Trimming stripped 7 bases from V and 4 bases from J, with 18 bases between. The length of the CDR3 is 15 residues. This clonotype was counted only a few times. Its antigen is not known. The same data also went into a second study, on yellow fever vaccine responses in identical twins.

This clonotype was obtained from a woman aged 18-30 years in good health. The chain links TRBV7-9 to TRBJ2-3; D not resolved. The sequenced sample was PBMCs. The CDR3 loop is CASTLVDNAPDTQYF. The CDR3 DNA reads as TGTGCCAGCACTCTCGTAGACAACGCCCCAGATACGCAGTATTTT. Full variable domain (rest looked up from reference TRBV7-9 and TRBJ2-3): DTGVSQNPRHKITKRGQNVTFRCDPISEHNRLYWYRQTLGQGPEFLTYFQNEAQLEKSRLLSDRFSAERPKGSFSTLEIQRTEQGDSAMYLCASTLVDNAPDTQYFGPGTRLTVL.